These 28 T cell receptor beta chains came from one sample sequenced in a study of T cell changes during pregnancy in multiple sclerosis. Profiled with immunoSEQ multiplex PCR; TCRdb holds only in-frame clones, not every one. The sample includes approximately 40,000 clones, about 85% of them seen just once. The material was CD4+ T cells from peripheral blood mononuclear cells, obtained in the second trimester of pregnancy. These receptors were taken from a female donor with multiple sclerosis, enrolled in a pregnancy study.

CDR3 DNA: TGCGCCAGCAGCGCGGGACGCCACAATGAGCAGTTCTTC. Translation: CASSAGRHNEQFF. The V and J genes are TRBV5-1 and TRBJ2-1; D is possibly TRBD2 (6 bases). Germline CDR1 and CDR2: SGHRS and YFSETQ. V lost 4 bases and J lost 5, with 10 bases in between. CDR3 length equals 13 residues.

The V call is TRBV25-1, the J call TRBJ2-7, with TRBD2 matching over 13 bases. CDR1 MGHDK and CDR2 SYGVNS come from the germline V gene. This CDR3 comprises 15 residues. V trimming: 6 bases; J trimming: 0 bases; junction bases outside the gene matches: 2. CDR3 DNA: TGTGCCAGCAGAGGACTAGCGGGAGCCTCCTACGAGCAGTACTTC. This gives the protein CASRGLAGASYEQYF.

The rearrangement uses TRBV11-2 and TRBJ2-4; TRBD1 aligns across 8 bases. CDR1 and CDR2 from the germline V gene are SGHAT and FQNNGV. Unmatched junction bases numbered 4, after V lost 3 bases and J lost 6 bases. The CDR3 is made up of 14 amino acids. CDR3 sequence (DNA): TGTGCCAGCAGCTTTCAGGGGGCTACAAACATTCAGTACTTC. The encoded protein is CASSFQGATNIQYF.

The V call is TRBV2, the J call TRBJ1-2; TRBD1 matches 8 bases. The CDR3 extends over 14 amino acids. The J segment lost 3 bases and the V segment lost 2 bases, leaving 2 bases of the junction unmatched. Looked up from germline, CDR1 is SNHLY and CDR2 is FYNNEI. The CDR3 sequence is CASSERGQDYGYTF. The CDR3 DNA sequence: TGTGCCAGCAGTGAACGGGGACAGGACTATGGCTACACCTTC.

The chain carries TRBV28 and TRBJ1-5; the D is unclear. This CDR3 has 14 residues. The V end lost 6 bases, the J end lost 7 bases, and 16 bases lay between the germline ends. The germline V gene has CDR1 MDHEN and CDR2 SYDVKM. The CDR3 region is CASSPGGQRQPQHF. The CDR3 nucleotides are TGTGCCAGCAGCCCGGGCGGCCAGCGGCAGCCCCAGCATTTT.

The chain is built from TRBV18 and TRBJ1-2, with a tentative D call TRBD1 (5 bases). Germline-derived CDR1 and CDR2 are KGHSH and LQKENI. V lost 3 bases and J 3 bases, leaving 14 bases between the germline ends. The CDR3 loop spans 15 amino acids. Here the CDR3 DNA reads TGTGCCAGCTCACCGGTGGAGGGGAGGGACTATGGCTACACCTTC. Translation gives CASSPVEGRDYGYTF.

This sequence joins TRBV6-5 and TRBJ2-1, with 7 positions matching TRBD1. Germline V CDR1 and CDR2: MNHEY, SVGAGI. CDR3 length: 15 amino acids. V lost 6 bases, J lost 7 bases, and 12 bases stayed unmatched. CDR3 DNA: TGTGCCAGCAGGGGAGACAGGGTGGGCTTTAATGAGCAGTTCTTC. This sequence encodes CASRGDRVGFNEQFF.

A single count supports this clone. This chain links TRBV6-1 with TRBJ1-3, with D unclear. V lost 0 bases and J lost 0, with 15 bases in between. Germline V gene lookup returns CDR1 MNHNS and CDR2 SASEGT. The CDR3 length is 18 residues. The CDR3 spells CASSEARWAGRSGNTIYF. The CDR3 nucleotides read TGTGCCAGCAGTGAAGCGCGATGGGCAGGCCGCTCTGGAAACACCATATATTTT.

The rearrangement links TRBV7-8 to TRBJ1-1; weak D call: TRBD1 (5 bases). Germline-derived CDR1 and CDR2 are SGHVS and FQNEAQ. Trimming stripped 0 bases from V and 8 bases from J, with 19 bases between. The CDR3 contains 16 residues. CDR3 bases: TGTGCCAGCAGCTTAGCGGATACGGGGGTACTAGGGGAAGCTTTCTTT. Protein sequence: CASSLADTGVLGEAFF. The variable domain in full, completed from reference TRBV7-8 and TRBJ1-1, reads GAGVSQSPRYKVAKRGQDVALRCDPISGHVSLFWYQQALGQGPEFLTYFQNEAQLDKSGLPSDRFFAERPEGSVSTLKIQRTQQEDSAVYLCASSLADTGVLGEAFFGQGTRLTVV.

CDR3 loop: CASSPGTGNNQPQHF. The CDR3 DNA follows: TGTGCCAGCTCACCTGGGACAGGGAACAATCAGCCCCAGCATTTT. The V and J genes are TRBV18 and TRBJ1-5; 9 bases line up with TRBD1. This CDR3 is built from 15 residues. V lost 3 bases, J lost 3 bases, and 3 bases stayed unmatched. Germline V lookup: CDR1 KGHSH, CDR2 LQKENI.

The chain has TRBV5-1 and TRBJ2-7, with D perhaps matching TRBD2 (6 bases). Germline values: CDR1 SGHRS, CDR2 YFSETQ. The CDR3 is 15 amino acids. Trimming removed 3 bases from V and 0 bases from J, with 13 bases in between. This CDR3 is CASSSGTSLSYEQYF. The CDR3 bases are TGCGCCAGCAGCTCGGGGACTTCGCTCTCCTACGAGCAGTACTTC.

V usage is TRBV7-2 and J usage is TRBJ2-1, with 8 bases lining up with TRBD2. This CDR3 is 14 amino acids long. V lost 5 bases and J lost 8; bases outside the gene matches: 8. Germline loops: CDR1 SGHTA, CDR2 FQGNSA. CDR3 sequence: CASSPQAGDYEQFF. CDR3 in DNA: TGTGCCAGCAGCCCCCAAGCGGGAGACTATGAGCAGTTCTTC.

This clone was counted only a few times. The J gene is TRBJ1-1, the V gene TRBV27, with a weak D call TRBD1 (6 bases). The CDR3 extends over 14 amino acids. In germline, CDR1 is MNHEY, CDR2 SMNVEV (reference sequence). The ends were cut back, 4 bases at V and 2 bases at J, with 11 bases in the middle. CDR3 sequence reads: CASSWGRVNTEAFF. The CDR3 nucleotides are TGTGCCAGCAGTTGGGGGCGAGTAAACACTGAAGCTTTCTTT.

The V call is TRBV7-9, the J call TRBJ2-6; 11 bases align to TRBD1. The CDR3 runs 17 residues. V lost 4 bases to trimming and J lost 0 bases; unmatched junction nucleotides: 2. Germline V lookup: CDR1 SEHNR, CDR2 FQNEAQ (reference sequence). The CDR3 DNA reads TGTGCCAGCAGCTCCGGGACAGGGGGCTCTGGGGCCAACGTCCTGACTTTC. This sequence encodes CASSSGTGGSGANVLTF.

This rearrangement joins TRBV28 to TRBJ2-2, with D perhaps TRBD2 (6 bases). Trimming pared 3 bases from V and 6 bases from J, leaving 11 bases between. This CDR3 has 14 amino acids. Germline CDR1 and CDR2: MDHEN and SYDVKM. CDR3 bases: TGTGCCAGCAGTTTGGGGGGAGTAGCCGGGGAGCTGTTTTTT. Translating it yields CASSLGGVAGELFF.

The chain has TRBV9 and TRBJ2-7; 9 nucleotides line up with TRBD2. The CDR3 length is 15 residues. Per the germline V gene, CDR1 is SGDLS and CDR2 is YYNGEE. V dropped 4 bases and J dropped 2; count of bases not matched to a gene: 7. CDR3 loop: CASSLGSGGPYEQYF. CDR3 DNA: TGTGCCAGCAGCCTCGGTAGCGGGGGACCCTACGAGCAGTACTTC.

V and J are TRBV28 and TRBJ2-2; the D is unclear. The germline V and J ends were trimmed by 2 bases and 8 bases, with 9 bases remaining between them. The length of the CDR3 is 13 residues. The V gene's germline CDR1 is MDHEN and CDR2 SYDVKM. The CDR3 loop reads CASSLEAIGELFF. CDR3 DNA: TGTGCCAGCAGTTTAGAGGCAATTGGGGAGCTGTTTTTT. The full variable domain, completed using reference TRBV28 and TRBJ2-2, is DVKVTQSSRYLVKRTGEKVFLECVQDMDHENMFWYRQDPGLGLRLIYFSYDVKMKEKGDIPEGYSVSREKKERFSLILESASTNQTSMYLCASSLEAIGELFFGEGSRLTVL.

V and J are TRBV28 and TRBJ2-5; TRBD1 matches 8 bases. This CDR3 contains 12 residues. The V and J ends lost 7 bases and 5 bases, in that order; junction bases with no gene match: 3. Per germline, CDR1 MDHEN and CDR2 SYDVKM. CDR3 sequence reads: CASTRQGETQYF. DNA of the CDR3: TGTGCCAGCACCAGACAGGGGGAGACCCAGTACTTC. Drawing the rest from reference TRBV28 and TRBJ2-5, the complete variable domain is DVKVTQSSRYLVKRTGEKVFLECVQDMDHENMFWYRQDPGLGLRLIYFSYDVKMKEKGDIPEGYSVSREKKERFSLILESASTNQTSMYLCASTRQGETQYFGPGTRLLVL.

The chain combines TRBV18 with TRBJ1-3; TRBD1 agrees at 9 bases. The CDR3 sequence is 15 residues long. Germline V gene sequence: CDR1 KGHSH, CDR2 LQKENI. V gave up 2 bases and J gave up 8 bases; unmatched junction bases: 7. CDR3 loop: CASSPGTGRGDTIYF. The CDR3 DNA follows: TGTGCCAGCTCACCAGGGACAGGGCGAGGAGACACCATATATTTT.

CDR3 protein: CASRSERAYNEQFF. As DNA, the CDR3 is TGTGCCAGTAGATCCGAGCGGGCCTACAATGAGCAGTTCTTC. The chain is built from TRBV19 and TRBJ2-1; tentatively, D is TRBD2 (6 bases). This CDR3 spans 14 amino acids. V lost 6 bases, J lost 2 bases, and 11 bases lay in between. Germline CDR1 reads LNHDA; CDR2 reads SQIVND (reference sequence). Full variable domain (remainder filled in from reference TRBV19 and TRBJ2-1): DGGITQSPKYLFRKEGQNVTLSCEQNLNHDAMYWYRQDPGQGLRLIYYSQIVNDFQKGDIAEGYSVSREKKESFPLTVTSAQKNPTAFYLCASRSERAYNEQFFGPGTRLTVL.

The chain recombines TRBV5-6 with TRBJ2-5; D may be TRBD1 (6 bases). The V gene's germline CDR1 is SGHDT and CDR2 YYEEEE. V was shortened by 4 bases and J by 1 base, with 14 bases between the two germline ends. The CDR3 is made up of 15 amino acids. Here the CDR3 reads CASSPPWTVQETQYF. CDR3 nucleotide sequence: TGTGCCAGCAGCCCCCCGTGGACAGTCCAAGAGACCCAGTACTTC.

This chain connects TRBV4-2 to TRBJ1-4; D call uncertain. Between the trimmed V and J ends, which lost 1 base and 5 bases, there was a span of 8 bases. Per the germline V gene, CDR1 is LGHNA and CDR2 is YNFKEQ. The CDR3 contains 14 residues. CDR3 sequence: CASSQGGPNEKLFF. CDR3 bases: TGTGCCAGCAGCCAAGGTGGGCCGAATGAAAAACTGTTTTTT.

This chain joins TRBV5-6 and TRBJ1-1; D ambiguous. CDR1 is SGHDT and CDR2 is YYEEEE in the germline V gene. Deletions cut 6 bases from V and 1 base from J, with 13 bases between. The CDR3 sequence is 14 residues long. DNA of the CDR3: TGTGCCAGCAATCGTCGGGATTGGAACACTGAAGCTTTCTTT. This sequence encodes CASNRRDWNTEAFF.

V gene TRBV19 combines with J gene TRBJ1-2; D is perhaps TRBD1 (5 bases). Germline lookup yields CDR1 LNHDA and CDR2 SQIVND (reference sequence). V shed 3 bases and J shed 4 bases, with 9 bases lying between them. The CDR3 covers 13 residues. CDR3 protein: CASSIWGGYGYTF. CDR3 coding DNA: TGTGCCAGTAGTATCTGGGGGGGCTATGGCTACACCTTC.

The V and J genes are TRBV5-1 and TRBJ1-6; D remains unclear. This CDR3 has 15 amino acids. CDR1 and CDR2 from the germline V gene are SGHRS and YFSETQ. The V end lost 0 bases, the J end lost 13 bases, and 17 bases lay between the germline ends. CDR3 residues: CASSLVQTTGGPLHF. DNA of the CDR3: TGCGCCAGCAGCTTGGTCCAGACTACCGGTGGGCCCCTCCACTTT.

This clone was detected a few times. V is TRBV25-1 and J is TRBJ2-4; 9 bases align to TRBD1. V dropped 4 bases and J dropped 7; count of bases not matched to a gene: 5. CDR3 length: 14 residues. CDR1 is MGHDK, CDR2 SYGVNS, per germline. CDR3 in amino acids: CASSVAGTGNIQYF. The CDR3 DNA is TGTGCCAGCAGTGTGGCGGGGACAGGGAACATTCAGTACTTC.

The sample holds a few counts of this clone. This chain links TRBV4-1 with TRBJ2-5; 7 bases align to TRBD2. The germline CDR1 and CDR2 sequences are MGHRA and YSYEKL. Trimming took 0 bases from V and 5 from J; bases not matched to a gene: 6. CDR3 size: 15 residues. Here the CDR3 reads CASSQEVELAETQYF. CDR3 bases: TGCGCCAGCAGCCAAGAAGTCGAACTAGCGGAGACCCAGTACTTC.

CDR3 in amino acids: CASSQGWTGSNTEAFF. DNA for the CDR3: TGCGCCAGCAGCCAGGGCTGGACAGGGAGCAACACTGAAGCTTTCTTT. The rearrangement links TRBV4-1 to TRBJ1-1, with TRBD1 identical over 8 bases. Germline V lookup: CDR1 MGHRA, CDR2 YSYEKL. The length of the CDR3 is 16 residues. V lost 3 bases and J lost 2; bases outside the gene matches: 8.